One sample yielded the 19 T cell receptor beta chains listed below, sequenced in a study of T cells in Graves' hyperthyroidism and ophthalmopathy. TCR beta CDR3 sequences were amplified from RNA transcripts. With the HTBI primer set, the TCR CDR3 went through a first round of RT-PCR. From the multiplex PCR reads, TCRdb called clonotypes with MiXCR, one entry per CDR3 protein. The sample has about 590,000 distinct CDR3 sequences; approximately 14% are singletons. Sequences were obtained from blood. These receptors all stem from a woman aged 25-40 years with Graves' hyperthyroidism.

This clonotype was counted many times. The chain recombines TRBV11-2 with TRBJ1-2, with D perhaps TRBD1 (5 bases). The V gene's germline CDR1 is SGHAT and CDR2 FQNNGV. The germline V and J ends were trimmed by 8 bases and 1 base, with 8 bases remaining between them. The length of the CDR3 is 12 residues. CDR3 DNA sequence: TGTGCCAGCCAGGGACTTAACTATGGCTACACCTTC. Protein sequence: CASQGLNYGYTF.

The chain links TRBV27 to TRBJ2-3, with 7 bases matching TRBD1. The CDR3 spans 15 residues. The junction had 7 bases not matched to a gene; V was cut back by 5 bases and J by 2 bases. Germline V lookup: CDR1 MNHEY, CDR2 SMNVEV (reference sequence). CDR3 nucleotides: TGTGCCAGCAGTCCACACAGGGGTACCACAGATACGCAGTATTTT. The encoded protein is CASSPHRGTTDTQYF.

The sample holds a few counts of this clonotype. The rearrangement uses TRBV19 and TRBJ1-5; D unresolved. Germline CDR1 and CDR2: LNHDA and SQIVND (reference sequence). The CDR3 sequence is 16 residues long. The ends were cut back, 4 bases at V and 0 bases at J, with 13 bases in the middle. The CDR3 reads CASSTQPTVSNQPQHF. DNA for the CDR3: TGTGCCAGTAGTACCCAACCGACGGTTAGCAATCAGCCCCAGCATTTT. The full variable domain, its missing parts supplied by reference TRBV19 and TRBJ1-5, is DGGITQSPKYLFRKEGQNVTLSCEQNLNHDAMYWYRQDPGQGLRLIYYSQIVNDFQKGDIAEGYSVSREKKESFPLTVTSAQKNPTAFYLCASSTQPTVSNQPQHFGDGTRLSIL.

There are many counts of this clonotype. The V gene is TRBV7-9, the J gene TRBJ2-5; D might be TRBD2 (7 bases). The CDR3 is 15 amino acids. Germline lookup yields CDR1 SEHNR and CDR2 FQNEAQ (reference sequence). V lost 5 bases and J 5 bases, leaving 18 bases between the germline ends. CDR3 region: CASSPEGGLVETQYF. The CDR3, as DNA: TGTGCCAGCAGCCCCGAGGGGGGGCTAGTGGAGACCCAGTACTTC. Full variable domain (outside the CDR3, taken from reference TRBV7-9 and TRBJ2-5): DTGVSQNPRHKITKRGQNVTFRCDPISEHNRLYWYRQTLGQGPEFLTYFQNEAQLEKSRLLSDRFSAERPKGSFSTLEIQRTEQGDSAMYLCASSPEGGLVETQYFGPGTRLLVL.

The V call is TRBV10-3, the J call TRBJ2-2; the D gene is possibly TRBD1 (5 bases). There are 15 residues in the CDR3. Between the trimmed V and J ends, which lost 9 bases and 2 bases, there was a span of 16 bases. Looked up from germline, CDR1 is ENHRY and CDR2 is SYGVKD. The CDR3 region is CAITGAAGNTGELFF. The CDR3, as DNA: TGTGCCATTACTGGGGCCGCCGGCAACACCGGGGAGCTGTTTTTT.

A note on this clonotype: Given a much more abundant clone one base away, this may be a read error. This chain connects TRBV7-9 to TRBJ1-4; the D is unclear. This CDR3 contains 17 residues. Per germline, CDR1 SEHNR and CDR2 FQNEAQ (reference sequence). Trimming pared 1 base from V and 3 bases from J, leaving 15 bases between. CDR3 sequence: CASSLGPCRQANEKLFF. CDR3 sequence (DNA): TGTGCCAGCAGCTTAGGCCCATGCAGGCAAGCTAATGAAAAACTGTTTTTT.

This clonotype was seen more than once but under ten times. This sequence joins TRBV14 and TRBJ2-7; D is perhaps TRBD1 (6 bases). Looked up from germline, CDR1 is SGHDN and CDR2 is FVKESK. The V gene lost 4 bases and the J gene lost 7 bases, with 14 bases spanning the gap. The CDR3 contains 13 residues. CDR3 nucleotides: TGTGCCAGCAGCCTTGGGACATTGCTTGAGCAGTACTTC. It encodes CASSLGTLLEQYF.

This clonotype was picked up many times. This chain uses TRBV18 with TRBJ2-3; 11 positions match TRBD2. The CDR3 extends over 15 amino acids. CDR1 KGHSH and CDR2 LQKENI come from the germline V gene. The V segment lost 8 bases and the J segment 0 bases; nucleotides outside the gene matches: 4. The CDR3 protein is CASTGTSGSTDTQYF. The CDR3 DNA reads TGTGCCAGCACCGGGACTAGCGGTAGCACAGATACGCAGTATTTT.

The sample holds a few counts of this clonotype. The chain employs TRBV20-1 and TRBJ2-5; 10 bases align to TRBD1. J gave up 4 bases and V 0 bases, and 14 bases lay outside the gene matches. The CDR3 extends over 18 amino acids. Germline-derived CDR1 and CDR2 are DFQATT and SNEGSKA (reference sequence). The CDR3: CSARDRPGTGEVGETQYF. In DNA, the CDR3 is TGCAGTGCTAGAGATCGTCCCGGGACAGGGGAGGTAGGAGAGACCCAGTACTTC.

This clonotype was counted many times. V usage is TRBV7-2 and J usage is TRBJ2-7, with a weak D call TRBD1 (5 bases). This CDR3 is 14 amino acids long. Germline V CDR1 and CDR2: SGHTA, FQGNSA. V lost 2 bases and J 2 bases, leaving 10 bases between the germline ends. The CDR3 DNA follows: TGTGCCAGCAGCTTAACCAGGGTAACCTACGAGCAGTACTTC. Its translation: CASSLTRVTYEQYF.

The chain uses TRBV9 and TRBJ2-7; 14 bases agree with TRBD2. Germline V gene lookup returns CDR1 SGDLS and CDR2 YYNGEE. V was clipped by 3 bases and J by 5 bases; unmatched bases: 4. The CDR3 is made up of 15 amino acids. The CDR3 DNA follows: TGTGCCAGCAGCGAGGGGGGACTAGCGGGAGACGAGCAGTACTTC. Translation gives CASSEGGLAGDEQYF.

V is TRBV4-2 and J is TRBJ2-2, with 9 bases aligning to TRBD1. Germline CDR1 LGHNA, CDR2 YNFKEQ. The CDR3 length is 16 residues. The V and J ends lost 6 bases and 5 bases, in that order; junction bases with no gene match: 10. CDR3 sequence: CASSRRDRDWTGELFF. In nucleotides, the CDR3 is TGTGCCAGCAGTAGAAGGGACAGGGACTGGACCGGGGAGCTGTTTTTT.

The V gene is TRBV12-3 or TRBV12-4, the J gene TRBJ2-2; D is undetermined. With 3 bases removed from V and 5 bases from J, the gap between germline ends came to 7 bases. The CDR3 runs 13 residues. CDR3 in DNA: TGTGCCAGCAGTTTTTGGGAAACCGGGGAGCTGTTTTTT. It encodes CASSFWETGELFF.

This clonotype was counted many times. The J gene is TRBJ2-5, the V gene TRBV11-2; D tentatively fits TRBD1 or TRBD2 (5 bases each). V gave up 0 bases and J gave up 4 bases, with 21 bases separating them. Germline V gene lookup returns CDR1 SGHAT and CDR2 FQNNGV. This CDR3 is built from 18 residues. The CDR3 DNA reads as TGTGCCAGCAGCTTAGATCCGATCACAGGACTTGCTTCAGAGACCCAGTACTTC. Protein sequence: CASSLDPITGLASETQYF.

This clonotype was recorded many times. This chain connects TRBV28 to TRBJ2-1; 9 nucleotides match TRBD2. This CDR3 is 16 amino acids long. The germline gives CDR1 MDHEN, CDR2 SYDVKM. Germline trimming cut 8 bases from V and 7 bases from J; bases unmatched to any gene: 15. CDR3 amino acids: CASLFGGGTSGNEQFF. CDR3 nucleotides: TGTGCCAGCCTTTTCGGGGGCGGTACTAGCGGGAATGAGCAGTTCTTC.

The table lists this clonotype with a count of one. V is TRBV15 and J is TRBJ2-1, with 8 positions matching TRBD2. V lost 4 bases, J lost 3 bases, and 5 bases stayed unmatched. The germline V gene encodes CDR1 LNHNV and CDR2 YYDKDF (reference sequence). The length of the CDR3 is 15 residues. The CDR3, as DNA: TGTGCCACCAGCACGACTAGCGATCTCTACAATGAGCAGTTCTTC. This gives the protein CATSTTSDLYNEQFF.

The chain links TRBV4-3 to TRBJ2-1, with D perhaps TRBD1 (5 bases). This CDR3 comprises 18 residues. From germline, CDR1 is LGHNA and CDR2 YSLEER. With 2 bases removed from V and 3 bases from J, the gap between germline ends came to 20 bases. CDR3: CASSQKLAGHAFYNEQFF. CDR3 coding DNA: TGCGCCAGCAGCCAAAAACTGGCAGGACACGCATTCTACAATGAGCAGTTCTTC.

This sequence joins TRBV29-1 and TRBJ2-7; TRBD1 or TRBD2 may be the D gene (5 bases each). V dropped 8 bases and J dropped 0 bases, with 17 bases sitting between them. This CDR3 region has 14 residues. From germline, CDR1 is SQVTM and CDR2 ANQGSEA. CDR3 bases: TGCAGCTTCCTGAGGGGTGACAGCTCCTACGAGCAGTACTTC. It specifies CSFLRGDSSYEQYF.

This clonotype has ten or more counts. The chain is built from TRBV12-3 or TRBV12-4 and TRBJ2-7; 9 bases are a match to TRBD2. The ends lost 5 bases at V and 3 bases at J; junction bases unmatched: 11. The CDR3 has 16 residues. CDR3 nucleotide sequence: TGTGCCAGCAGTCCTTCCGAAATAGCGGGGGACTACGAGCAGTACTTC. It translates to CASSPSEIAGDYEQYF.